The rows below give T cell receptor beta chains drawn from one sample of a study of T cells after yellow fever vaccination. TCRdb re-derived calls from the 5' RACE reads in MiXCR, one entry per CDR3 protein. The sample yields around 600,000 distinct CDR3 sequences, more than 9% seen once. The sequenced sample was PBMCs, obtained on the day of the yellow fever booster vaccination. All receptors derive from a man aged 30 to 39 who received the YFV17D yellow fever vaccine. CDR3s include the opening cysteine and the closing phenylalanine or tryptophan. A D gene is named only where the DNA matches it firmly. Clone size is not always given. Where it is, it says once, few, many or a class for expanded clones.

V gene	D gene	clone size	J gene	CDR3 protein	CDR3 DNA
TRBV7-8	NA	few	TRBJ1-2	CASSLAGMDGYTF	TGTGCCAGCAGCTTAGCAGGGATGGATGGCTACACCTTC
TRBV30	NA	few	TRBJ1-6	CAWSSTLSPLHF	TGTGCCTGGAGTTCGACCCTCTCACCCCTCCACTTT
TRBV29-1	TRBD2	few	TRBJ2-1	CSVEEGLAGEEQFF	TGCAGCGTTGAAGAGGGACTAGCGGGAGAAGAGCAGTTCTTC
TRBV7-6	NA	NA	TRBJ2-3	CASSLLQPSTDTQYF	TGTGCCAGCAGCTTATTACAACCTTCCACAGATACGCAGTATTTT
TRBV18	NA	few	TRBJ2-5	CASSPPRRTYQETQYF	TGTGCCAGCTCACCACCGCGCAGGACGTACCAAGAGACCCAGTACTTC
TRBV11-2	NA	NA	TRBJ2-1	CASSLAEQFF	TGTGCCAGCAGCTTAGCTGAGCAGTTCTTC
TRBV12-3/TRBV12-4	NA	once	TRBJ2-4	CASSLGDLDIQYF	TGTGCCAGCAGTTTGGGGGACTTAGACATTCAGTACTTC
TRBV20-1	TRBD1	few	TRBJ2-7	CSAAGTETYEQYF	TGCAGTGCTGCCGGGACAGAGACCTACGAGCAGTACTTC
TRBV7-2	NA	NA	TRBJ2-1	CASSLVWGRVNEQFF	TGTGCCAGCAGCTTAGTTTGGGGTAGGGTTAATGAGCAGTTCTTC
TRBV4-3	NA	NA	TRBJ1-2	CASSQDRDANYGYTF	TGCGCCAGCAGCCAAGACAGGGACGCTAACTATGGCTACACCTTC
TRBV6-5	NA	few	TRBJ2-3	CASRRRDTQYF	TGTGCCAGCAGACGCAGAGATACGCAGTATTTT
TRBV9	NA	few	TRBJ2-1	CASSAGTNSYNEQFF	TGTGCCAGCAGCGCGGGGACAAACTCCTACAATGAGCAGTTCTTC
TRBV7-7	NA	NA	TRBJ2-1	CASSLEGLSHEQFF	TGTGCCAGCAGCTTAGAGGGACTTAGTCATGAGCAGTTCTTC
TRBV12-5	TRBD2	NA	TRBJ2-1	CASGLSTSGSKEQFF	TGTGCTAGTGGTTTGTCGACTAGCGGGAGTAAAGAGCAGTTCTTC
TRBV20-1	NA	NA	TRBJ1-2	CSARDNGGYTF	TGCAGTGCTAGAGACAATGGTGGCTACACCTTC
TRBV5-1	NA	NA	TRBJ2-7	CAISSMVGRSYEQYF	TGCGCCATCAGCTCCATGGTAGGACGGTCCTACGAGCAGTACTTC
TRBV5-1	NA	few	TRBJ2-5	CASSLAGTSQETQYF	TGCGCCAGCAGCTTGGCAGGGACATCCCAAGAGACCCAGTACTTC
TRBV6-2/TRBV6-3	TRBD1	few	TRBJ2-1	CASTRGTGGLNEQFF	TGTGCCAGCACCCGGGGGACAGGGGGCTTGAATGAGCAGTTCTTC
TRBV27	NA	NA	TRBJ2-7	CASSLSPAEVTYEQYF	TGTGCCAGCAGTTTATCCCCAGCGGAGGTTACTTACGAGCAGTACTTC
TRBV7-6	NA	NA	TRBJ2-7	CASSPGALKGSYEQYF	TGTGCCAGCAGCCCCGGGGCACTTAAGGGTTCCTACGAGCAGTACTTC